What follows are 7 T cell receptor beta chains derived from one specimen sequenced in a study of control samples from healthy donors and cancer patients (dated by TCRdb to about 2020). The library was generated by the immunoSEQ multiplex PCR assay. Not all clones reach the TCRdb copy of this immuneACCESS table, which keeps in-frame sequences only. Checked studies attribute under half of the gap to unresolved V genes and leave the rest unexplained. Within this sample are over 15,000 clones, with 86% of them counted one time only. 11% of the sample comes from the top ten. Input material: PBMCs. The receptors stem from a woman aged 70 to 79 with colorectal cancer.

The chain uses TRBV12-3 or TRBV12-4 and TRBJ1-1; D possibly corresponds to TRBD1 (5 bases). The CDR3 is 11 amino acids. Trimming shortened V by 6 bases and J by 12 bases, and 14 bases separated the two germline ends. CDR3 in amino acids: CASSPDSGSFF. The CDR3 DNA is TGTGCCAGCAGCCCTGACAGTGGGTCTTTCTTT.

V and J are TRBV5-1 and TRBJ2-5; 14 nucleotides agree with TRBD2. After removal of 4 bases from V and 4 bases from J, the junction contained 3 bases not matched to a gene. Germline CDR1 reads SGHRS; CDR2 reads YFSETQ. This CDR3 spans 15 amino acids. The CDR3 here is CASSPGTSGRETQYF. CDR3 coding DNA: TGCGCCAGCAGCCCCGGGACTAGCGGGAGAGAGACCCAGTACTTC.

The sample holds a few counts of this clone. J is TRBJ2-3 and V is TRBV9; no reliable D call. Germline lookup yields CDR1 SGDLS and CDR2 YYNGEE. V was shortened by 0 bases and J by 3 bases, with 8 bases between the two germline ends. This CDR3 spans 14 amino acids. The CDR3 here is CASSVGGRTDTQYF. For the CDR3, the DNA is TGTGCCAGCAGCGTAGGAGGTAGAACAGATACGCAGTATTTT.

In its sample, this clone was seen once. DNA for the CDR3: TGTGCCAGCAGCCGACTAGGGAATGAGCAGTTCTTC. It yields the protein CASSRLGNEQFF. The rearrangement uses TRBV6-5 and TRBJ2-1, with D possibly matching TRBD2 (6 bases). Deletions cut 6 bases from V and 7 bases from J, with 10 bases between. This CDR3 is 12 amino acids long. Germline CDR1 is MNHEY and CDR2 is SVGAGI.

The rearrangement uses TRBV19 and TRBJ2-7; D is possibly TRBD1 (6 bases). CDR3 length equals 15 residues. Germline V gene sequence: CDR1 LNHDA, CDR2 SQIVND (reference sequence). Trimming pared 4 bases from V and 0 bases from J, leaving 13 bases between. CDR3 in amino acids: CASSTHRVTSYEQYF. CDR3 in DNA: TGTGCCAGTAGTACCCACAGGGTCACCTCCTACGAGCAGTACTTC.

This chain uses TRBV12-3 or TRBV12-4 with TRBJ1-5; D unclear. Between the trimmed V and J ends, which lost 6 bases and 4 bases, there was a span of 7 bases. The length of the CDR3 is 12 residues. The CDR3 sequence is CASSRSNQPQHF. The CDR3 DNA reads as TGTGCCAGCAGCAGGTCAAATCAGCCCCAGCATTTT.

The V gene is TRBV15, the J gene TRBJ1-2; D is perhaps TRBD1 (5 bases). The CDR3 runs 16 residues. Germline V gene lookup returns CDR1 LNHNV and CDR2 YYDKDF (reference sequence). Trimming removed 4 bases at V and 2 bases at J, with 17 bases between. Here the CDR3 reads CATSTLGLGANYGYTF. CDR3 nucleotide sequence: TGTGCCACCAGCACTCTGGGCCTCGGGGCGAACTATGGCTACACCTTC.